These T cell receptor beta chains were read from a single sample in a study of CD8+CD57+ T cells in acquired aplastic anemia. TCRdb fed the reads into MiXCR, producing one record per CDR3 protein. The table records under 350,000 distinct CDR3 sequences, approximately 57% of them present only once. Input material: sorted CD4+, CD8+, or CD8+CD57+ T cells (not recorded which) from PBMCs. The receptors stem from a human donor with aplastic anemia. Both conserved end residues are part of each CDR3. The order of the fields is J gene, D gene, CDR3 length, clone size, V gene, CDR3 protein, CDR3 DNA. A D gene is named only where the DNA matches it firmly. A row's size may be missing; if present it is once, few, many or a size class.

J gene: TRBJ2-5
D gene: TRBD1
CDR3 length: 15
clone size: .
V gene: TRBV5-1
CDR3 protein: CATTSLGDRGETQYF
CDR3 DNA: TGCGCCACCACTTCGTTAGGGGACAGGGGGGAGACCCAGTACTTC

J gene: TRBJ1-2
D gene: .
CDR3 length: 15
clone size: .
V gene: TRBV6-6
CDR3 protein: CASSYFGRQGDGYTF
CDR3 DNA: TGTGCCAGCAGTTACTTCGGACGGCAGGGTGATGGCTACACCTTC

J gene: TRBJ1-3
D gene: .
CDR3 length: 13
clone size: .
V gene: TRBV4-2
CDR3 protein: CASSPDGRNTIYF
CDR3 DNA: TGTGCCAGCAGCCCGGACGGTAGAAACACCATATATTTT

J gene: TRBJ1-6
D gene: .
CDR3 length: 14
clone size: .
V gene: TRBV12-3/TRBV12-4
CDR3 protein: CASSFGQRNSPLHF
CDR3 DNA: TGTGCCAGCAGTTTTGGGCAGAGGAATTCACCCCTCCACTTT

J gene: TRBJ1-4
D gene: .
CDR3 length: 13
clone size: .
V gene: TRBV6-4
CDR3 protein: CASAYRDTEKLFF
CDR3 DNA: TGTGCCAGCGCGTATAGGGATACTGAAAAACTGTTTTTT

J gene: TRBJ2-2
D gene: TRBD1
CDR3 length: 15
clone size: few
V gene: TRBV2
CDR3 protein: CASINGDSNTGELFF
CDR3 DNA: TGTGCCAGTATAAATGGGGACAGTAACACCGGGGAGCTGTTTTTT

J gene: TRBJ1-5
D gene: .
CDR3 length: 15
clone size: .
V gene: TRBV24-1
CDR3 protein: CATSARDGGNQPQHF
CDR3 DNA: TGTGCCACCAGTGCGAGAGATGGGGGAAATCAGCCCCAGCATTTT

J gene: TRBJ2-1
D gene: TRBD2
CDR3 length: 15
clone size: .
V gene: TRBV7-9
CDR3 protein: CASSPVAGVKGEQFF
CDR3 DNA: TGTGCTAGCAGCCCTGTAGCGGGAGTGAAGGGCGAGCAGTTCTTC

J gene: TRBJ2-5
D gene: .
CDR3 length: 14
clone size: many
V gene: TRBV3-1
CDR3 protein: CASSQGTIRETQYF
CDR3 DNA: TGTGCCAGCAGCCAAGGGACTATTAGGGAGACCCAGTACTTC

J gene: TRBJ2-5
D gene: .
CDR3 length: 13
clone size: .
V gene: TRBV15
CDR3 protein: CATSRDEKETQYF
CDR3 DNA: TGTGCCACCAGCAGAGACGAAAAGGAGACCCAGTACTTC

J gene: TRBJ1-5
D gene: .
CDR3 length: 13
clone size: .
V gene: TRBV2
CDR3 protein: CASSMWGNQPQHF
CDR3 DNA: TGTGCCAGCAGTATGTGGGGCAATCAGCCCCAGCATTTT

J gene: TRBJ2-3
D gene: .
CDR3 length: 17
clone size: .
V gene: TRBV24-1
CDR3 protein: CATSDLPRGGSTDTQYF
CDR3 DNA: TGTGCCACCAGTGACCTCCCTAGGGGGGGTAGCACAGATACGCAGTATTTT

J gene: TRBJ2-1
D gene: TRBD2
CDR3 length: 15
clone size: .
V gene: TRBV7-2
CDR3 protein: CASSGTMISYNEQFF
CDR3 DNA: TGTGCCAGCAGCGGGACTATGATCTCCTACAATGAGCAGTTCTTC

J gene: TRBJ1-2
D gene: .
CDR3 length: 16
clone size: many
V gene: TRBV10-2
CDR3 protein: CASSVDSNPSNYGYTF
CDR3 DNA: TGCGCCAGCAGTGTGGACAGTAACCCTTCTAACTATGGCTACACCTTC

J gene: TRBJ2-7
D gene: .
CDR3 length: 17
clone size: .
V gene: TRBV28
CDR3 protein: CASSRLRQELRTYEQYF
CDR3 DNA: TGTGCCAGCAGTCGTTTAAGACAGGAGCTGAGGACCTACGAGCAGTACTTC

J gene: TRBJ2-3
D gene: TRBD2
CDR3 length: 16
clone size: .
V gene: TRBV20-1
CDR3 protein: CSAPETSGGNTDTQYF
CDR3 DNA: TGCAGTGCTCCTGAGACTAGCGGGGGAAACACAGATACGCAGTATTTT

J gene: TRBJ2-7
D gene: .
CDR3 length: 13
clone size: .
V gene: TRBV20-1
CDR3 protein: CSAKAGQFYEQYF
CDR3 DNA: TGCAGTGCTAAGGCAGGGCAGTTCTACGAGCAGTACTTT

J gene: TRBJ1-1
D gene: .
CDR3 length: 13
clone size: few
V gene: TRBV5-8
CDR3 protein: CASSSRAQTEAFF
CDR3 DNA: TGTGCCAGCAGCTCCCGGGCTCAAACTGAAGCTTTCTTT

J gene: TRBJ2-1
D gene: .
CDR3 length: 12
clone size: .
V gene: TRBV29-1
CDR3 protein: CSVDRVDNEQFF
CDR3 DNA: TGCAGCGTTGACAGGGTTGACAATGAGCAGTTCTTC

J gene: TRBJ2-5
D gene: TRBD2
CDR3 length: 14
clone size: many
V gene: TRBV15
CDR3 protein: CATRRAGGPETQYF
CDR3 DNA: TGTGCCACCAGAAGAGCGGGGGGGCCGGAGACCCAGTACTTC

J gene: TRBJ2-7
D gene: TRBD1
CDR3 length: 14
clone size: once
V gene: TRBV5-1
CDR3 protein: CASVRTGVSYEQYF
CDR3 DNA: TGCGCCAGCGTTCGGACAGGGGTGTCCTACGAGCAGTACTTC

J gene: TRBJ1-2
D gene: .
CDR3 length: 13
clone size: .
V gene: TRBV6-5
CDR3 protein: CASRLGTNYGYTF
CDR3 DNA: TGTGCCAGCAGACTTGGGACAAACTATGGCTACACCTTC

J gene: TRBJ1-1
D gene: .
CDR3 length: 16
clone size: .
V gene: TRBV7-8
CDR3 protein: CASSQQLGRTDTEAFF
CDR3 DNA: TGTGCCAGCAGTCAACAGTTGGGGCGGACAGACACTGAAGCTTTCTTT

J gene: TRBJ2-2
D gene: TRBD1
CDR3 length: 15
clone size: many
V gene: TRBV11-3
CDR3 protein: CASSLDGQGSGELFF
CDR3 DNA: TGTGCCAGCAGCTTAGACGGACAGGGGTCCGGGGAGCTGTTTTTT

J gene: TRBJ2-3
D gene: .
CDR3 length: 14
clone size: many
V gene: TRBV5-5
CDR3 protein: CASSLLDITDTQYF
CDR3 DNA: TGTGCCAGCAGCTTGCTGGATATTACAGATACGCAGTATTTT

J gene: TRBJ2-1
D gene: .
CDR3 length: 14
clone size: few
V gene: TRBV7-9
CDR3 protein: CASSPSWLGNEQFF
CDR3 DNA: TGTGCCAGCAGCCCTAGCTGGTTGGGTAATGAGCAGTTCTTC

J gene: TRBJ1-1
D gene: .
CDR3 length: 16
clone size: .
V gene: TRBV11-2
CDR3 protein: CASSPLPTDVNTEAFF
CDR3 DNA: TGTGCCAGCAGCCCACTCCCGACCGATGTGAACACTGAAGCTTTCTTT

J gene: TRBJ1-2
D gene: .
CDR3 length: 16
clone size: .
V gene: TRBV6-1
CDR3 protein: CASSEAQEGPGDGYTF
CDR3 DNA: TGTGCCAGCAGTGAAGCGCAAGAGGGACCGGGAGATGGCTACACCTTC

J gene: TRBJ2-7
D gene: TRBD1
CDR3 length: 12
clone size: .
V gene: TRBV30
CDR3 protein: CAWSSDREEQYF
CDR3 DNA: TGTGCCTGGAGTTCCGACAGGGAAGAGCAGTACTTC

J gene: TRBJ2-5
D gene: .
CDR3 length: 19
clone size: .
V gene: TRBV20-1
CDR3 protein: CSARDWGETGDSGQETQYF
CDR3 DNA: TGCAGTGCTAGAGATTGGGGGGAAACAGGGGACTCGGGACAAGAGACCCAGTACTTC

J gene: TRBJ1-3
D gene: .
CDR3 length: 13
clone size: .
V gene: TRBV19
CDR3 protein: CASSSRPGNTIYF
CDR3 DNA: TGTGCCAGTAGTAGTCGACCTGGAAACACCATATATTTT

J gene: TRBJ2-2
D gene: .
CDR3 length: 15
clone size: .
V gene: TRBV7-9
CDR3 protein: CASSSLTLDTGELFF
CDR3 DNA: TGTGCCAGCAGCTCCCTTACTCTGGACACCGGGGAGCTGTTTTTT

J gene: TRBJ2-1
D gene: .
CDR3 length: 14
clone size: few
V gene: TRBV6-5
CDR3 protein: CASSYPGQGNEQFF
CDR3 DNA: TGTGCCAGCAGTTACCCGGGACAAGGCAATGAGCAGTTCTTC

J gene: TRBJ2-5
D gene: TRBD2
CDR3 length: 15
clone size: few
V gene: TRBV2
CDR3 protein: CASSEQGLAAETQYF
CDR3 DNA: TGTGCCAGCAGTGAACAGGGACTAGCGGCAGAGACCCAGTACTTC

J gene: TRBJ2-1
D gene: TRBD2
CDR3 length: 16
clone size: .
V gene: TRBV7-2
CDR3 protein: CASSVLAGGNNNEQFF
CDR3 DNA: TGTGCCAGCAGCGTTTTAGCGGGAGGGAATAACAATGAGCAGTTCTTC

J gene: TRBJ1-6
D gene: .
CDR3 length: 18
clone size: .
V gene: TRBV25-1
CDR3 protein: CASSGTGSKNSYNSPLHF
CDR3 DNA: TGTGCCAGCAGTGGAACAGGATCCAAAAATTCCTATAATTCACCCCTCCACTTT

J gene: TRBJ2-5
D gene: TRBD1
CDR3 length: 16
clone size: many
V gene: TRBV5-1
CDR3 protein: CASSSSYRGPGETQYF
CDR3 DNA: TGCGCCAGCAGCAGTTCATACAGGGGGCCCGGAGAGACCCAGTACTTC

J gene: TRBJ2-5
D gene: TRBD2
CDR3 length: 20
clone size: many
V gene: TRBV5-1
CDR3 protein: CVSSLAGLTSGVQTGETQYF
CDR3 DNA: TGCGTCAGCAGCTTGGCCGGGTTGACTAGCGGGGTTCAGACCGGGGAGACCCAGTACTTC

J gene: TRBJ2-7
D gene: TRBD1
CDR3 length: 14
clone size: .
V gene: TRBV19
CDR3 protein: CASSRTGNYYEQYF
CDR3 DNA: TGTGCCAGTAGCCGGACAGGGAATTACTACGAGCAGTACTTC

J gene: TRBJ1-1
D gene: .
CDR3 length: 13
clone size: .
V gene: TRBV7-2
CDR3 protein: CASSPSQVLEAFF
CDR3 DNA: TGTGCCAGCAGCCCATCACAGGTTTTGGAAGCTTTCTTT

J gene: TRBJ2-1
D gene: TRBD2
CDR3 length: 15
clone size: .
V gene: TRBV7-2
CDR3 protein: CASSFSGGAQNEQFF
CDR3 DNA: TGTGCCAGCAGCTTCAGCGGGGGGGCCCAAAATGAGCAGTTCTTC

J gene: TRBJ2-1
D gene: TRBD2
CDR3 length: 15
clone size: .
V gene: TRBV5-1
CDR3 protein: CASSKTSGIYNEQFF
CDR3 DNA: TGCGCCAGCAGCAAGACTAGCGGGATTTACAATGAGCAGTTCTTC

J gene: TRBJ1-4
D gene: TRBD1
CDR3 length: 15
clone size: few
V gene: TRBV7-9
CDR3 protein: CASRKDRAGVGKLFF
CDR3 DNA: TGTGCCAGCAGGAAAGACAGGGCGGGAGTGGGGAAACTGTTTTTT

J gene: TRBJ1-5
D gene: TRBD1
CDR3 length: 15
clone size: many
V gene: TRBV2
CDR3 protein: CASSEGGQGWQPQHF
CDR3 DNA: TGTGCCAGCAGTGAAGGCGGACAGGGATGGCAGCCCCAGCATTTT

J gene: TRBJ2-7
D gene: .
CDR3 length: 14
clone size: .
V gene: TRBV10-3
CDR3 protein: CAIAGQSSSYEQYF
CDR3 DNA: TGTGCCATCGCGGGCCAGTCGAGCTCCTACGAGCAGTACTTC

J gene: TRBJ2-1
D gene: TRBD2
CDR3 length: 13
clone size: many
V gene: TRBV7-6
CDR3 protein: CASSSAGAGEQFF
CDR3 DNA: TGTGCCAGCAGCTCAGCGGGAGCTGGGGAGCAGTTCTTC

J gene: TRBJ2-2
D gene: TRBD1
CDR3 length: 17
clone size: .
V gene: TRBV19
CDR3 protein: CASGDGTATTNTGEPFF
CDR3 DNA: TGTGCCAGTGGTGACGGGACAGCCACTACGAACACCGGGGAGCCGTTTTTT

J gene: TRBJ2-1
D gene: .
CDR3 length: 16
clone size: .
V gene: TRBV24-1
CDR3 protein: CATSDLQQGTGNEQFF
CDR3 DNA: TGTGCCACCAGTGATTTGCAGCAGGGGACGGGCAATGAGCAGTTCTTC

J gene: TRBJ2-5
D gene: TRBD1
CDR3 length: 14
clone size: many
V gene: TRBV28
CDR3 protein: CASIPGGHQETQYF
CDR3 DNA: TGTGCCAGCATCCCAGGGGGTCACCAAGAGACCCAGTACTTC

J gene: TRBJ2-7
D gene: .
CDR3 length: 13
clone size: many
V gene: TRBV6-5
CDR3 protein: CASSYMEGYEQYF
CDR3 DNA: TGTGCCAGCAGTTATATGGAGGGCTACGAGCAGTACTTC

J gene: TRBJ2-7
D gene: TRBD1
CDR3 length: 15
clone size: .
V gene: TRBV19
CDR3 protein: CASSTLGQASDEQYF
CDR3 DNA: TGTGCCAGTAGTACCTTAGGACAGGCATCCGACGAGCAGTACTTC

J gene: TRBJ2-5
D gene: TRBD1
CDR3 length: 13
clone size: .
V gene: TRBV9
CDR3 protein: CAGDRAQPETQYF
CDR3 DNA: TGTGCCGGGGACAGGGCACAACCAGAGACCCAGTACTTC

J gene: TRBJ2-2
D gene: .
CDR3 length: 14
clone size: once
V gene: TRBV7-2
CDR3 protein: CASSLSFVGGELFF
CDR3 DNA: TGTGCCAGCAGCCTATCGTTCGTGGGCGGGGAGCTGTTTTTT

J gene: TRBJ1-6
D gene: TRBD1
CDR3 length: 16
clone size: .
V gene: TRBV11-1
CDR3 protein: CASSQLSGTGSSPLHF
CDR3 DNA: TGTGCCAGCAGCCAACTTTCCGGGACAGGGAGTTCACCCCTCCACTTT